This T cell receptor beta chain was retrieved from a study of PD-1 blockade in classical Hodgkin lymphoma. Sequencing used immunoSEQ multiplex PCR; TCRdb keeps in-frame clones, though not all of them. The top ten clones hold about 0.24% of a sample with 30,000 to 35,000 clones, 90% of them seen once. The germline CDR1 and CDR2 sequences are GTSNPN and SVGIG (reference sequence). CDR3 length: 11 amino acids. Trimming took 5 bases from V and 2 from J, leaving 6 bases between them. General study findings and limits: It was CD4+ TCR diversity, not CD8+, that rose significantly by C4D1.

This clone has only a few counts. Its target is unknown. Relapses following autologous stem cell transplantation were seen in all patients, with brentuximab vedotin exposure varying. The CD4+ T cells used were purified from thawed PBMCs through magnetic negative selection. Under best response, outcomes were complete response, partial response or progressive disease. This TCR was recovered from a human donor with classical Hodgkin lymphoma. The sample in question was CD4+ T cells from blood, obtained at baseline. The V and J genes are TRBV30 and TRBJ1-1; unclear D gene. The CDR3 loop reads CAWSYNTEAFF. For the CDR3, the DNA is TGTGCCTGGTCGTACAACACTGAAGCTTTCTTT.